Detailed here is one T cell receptor (beta chain). The antigen remains undetermined. This sample was taken from a study of cytomegalovirus exposure and HLA in healthy donors. Study-level findings and limits: Earlier analysis found most TCR beta V segments productive about 87% or about 30% of the time.

Germline lookup yields CDR1 PRHDT and CDR2 FYEKMQ (reference sequence). This CDR3 is built from 14 residues. The V end was cut by 1 base, the J end by 4 bases, with 10 bases between. In the PCR, 60 Vbeta and 13 Jbeta primers were used. Sequenced by immunoSEQ multiplex PCR; TCRdb stores in-frame clones only, minus some. The data include some 55,000 clones; the top ten clones carry approximately 6.8%. The sequence was collected from a woman aged 40-49 years in good health and CMV-seronegative. Sequencing input: PBMCs. The V call is TRBV13, the J call TRBJ1-1, with unresolved D. For the CDR3, the DNA is TGTGCCAGCAGCTTAGAGGGAGCAGGCACTGAAGCTTTCTTT. Translated: CASSLEGAGTEAFF.